This TCR beta chain was documented in a study of blood T cell repertoires in COVID-19. This clone was detected once. Profiled with immunoSEQ multiplex PCR; TCRdb holds only in-frame clones, not every one. In the table there are 200,000 to 300,000 clones, over 70% of which are singletons. Germline values: CDR1 MNHEY, CDR2 SMNVEV (reference sequence). V dropped 2 bases and J dropped 4; count of bases not matched to a gene: 16. The CDR3 spans 18 residues. This TCR was recovered from a man aged 40-49 years with acute or convalescent COVID-19. The sample comprised peripheral blood. J is TRBJ1-1 and V is TRBV27; TRBD1 agrees at 7 bases. CDR3 region: CASSLTLLTGPKATEAFF. CDR3 DNA sequence: TGTGCCAGCAGTTTAACCCTACTGACAGGGCCCAAGGCCACTGAAGCTTTCTTT.